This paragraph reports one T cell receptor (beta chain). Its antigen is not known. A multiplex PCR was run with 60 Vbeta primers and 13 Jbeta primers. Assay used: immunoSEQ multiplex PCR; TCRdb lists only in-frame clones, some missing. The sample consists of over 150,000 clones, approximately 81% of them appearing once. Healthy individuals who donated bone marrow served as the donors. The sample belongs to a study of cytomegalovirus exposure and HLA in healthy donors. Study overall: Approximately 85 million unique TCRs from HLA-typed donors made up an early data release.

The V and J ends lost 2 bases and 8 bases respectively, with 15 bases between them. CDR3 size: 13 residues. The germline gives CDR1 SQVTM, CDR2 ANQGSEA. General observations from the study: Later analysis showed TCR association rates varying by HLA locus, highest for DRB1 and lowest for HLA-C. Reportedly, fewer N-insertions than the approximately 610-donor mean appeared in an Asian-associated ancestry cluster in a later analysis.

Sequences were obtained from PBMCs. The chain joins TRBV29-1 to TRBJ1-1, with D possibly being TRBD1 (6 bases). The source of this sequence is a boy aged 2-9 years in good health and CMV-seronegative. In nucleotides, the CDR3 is TGCAGCGTTGAACGAGGGGGACGGGTAGAAGCTTTCTTT. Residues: CSVERGGRVEAFF.